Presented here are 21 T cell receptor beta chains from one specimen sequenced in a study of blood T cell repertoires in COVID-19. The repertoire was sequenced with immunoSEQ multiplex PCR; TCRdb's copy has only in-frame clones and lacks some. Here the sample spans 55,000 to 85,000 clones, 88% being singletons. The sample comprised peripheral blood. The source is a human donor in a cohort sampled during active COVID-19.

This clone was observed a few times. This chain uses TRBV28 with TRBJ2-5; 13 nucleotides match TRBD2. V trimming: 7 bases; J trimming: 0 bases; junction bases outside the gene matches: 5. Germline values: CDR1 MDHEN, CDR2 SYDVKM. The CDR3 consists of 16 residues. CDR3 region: CASTSGTSGDQETQYF. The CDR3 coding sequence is TGTGCCAGCACCTCCGGGACTAGCGGGGACCAAGAGACCCAGTACTTC.

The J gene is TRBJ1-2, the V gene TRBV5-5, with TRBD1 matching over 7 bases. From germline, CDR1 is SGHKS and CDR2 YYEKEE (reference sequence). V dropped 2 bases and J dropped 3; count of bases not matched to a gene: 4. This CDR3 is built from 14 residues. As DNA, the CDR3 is TGTGCCAGCAGCTTACCAGACAGGGACTATGGCTACACCTTC. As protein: CASSLPDRDYGYTF. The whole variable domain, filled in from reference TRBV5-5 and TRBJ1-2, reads DAGVTQSPTHLIKTRGQQVTLRCSPISGHKSVSWYQQVLGQGPQFIFQYYEKEERGRGNFPDRFSARQFPNYSSELNVNALLLGDSALYLCASSLPDRDYGYTFGSGTRLTVV.

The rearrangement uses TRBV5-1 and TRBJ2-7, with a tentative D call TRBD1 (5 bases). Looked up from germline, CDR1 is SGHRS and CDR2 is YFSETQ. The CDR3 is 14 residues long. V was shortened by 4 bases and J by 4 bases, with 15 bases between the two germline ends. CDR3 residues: CASSTWQGGYEQYF. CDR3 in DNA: TGCGCCAGCAGCACCTGGCAGGGCGGTTACGAGCAGTACTTC.

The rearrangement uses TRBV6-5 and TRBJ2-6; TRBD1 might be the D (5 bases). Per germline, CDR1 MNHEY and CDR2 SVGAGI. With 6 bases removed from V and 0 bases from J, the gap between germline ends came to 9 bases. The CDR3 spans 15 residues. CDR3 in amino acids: CASSTQGSGANVLTF. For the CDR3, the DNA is TGTGCCAGCAGCACTCAGGGCTCTGGGGCCAACGTCCTGACTTTC.

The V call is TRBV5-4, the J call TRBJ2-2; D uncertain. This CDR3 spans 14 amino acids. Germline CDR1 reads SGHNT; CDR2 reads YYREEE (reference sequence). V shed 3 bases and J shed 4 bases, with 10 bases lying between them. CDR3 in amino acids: CASSSPVVTGELFF. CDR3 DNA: TGTGCCAGCAGCTCCCCCGTAGTCACCGGGGAGCTGTTTTTT.

This CDR3 reads CSASRGGGQPQHF. For the CDR3, the DNA is TGCAGTGCAAGTAGGGGGGGCGGTCAGCCCCAGCATTTT. The chain carries TRBV20-1 and TRBJ1-5; TRBD1 might be the D (6 bases). Germline values: CDR1 DFQATT, CDR2 SNEGSKA (reference sequence). This CDR3 has 13 amino acids. The germline V and J ends were trimmed by 6 bases and 6 bases, with 15 bases remaining between them.

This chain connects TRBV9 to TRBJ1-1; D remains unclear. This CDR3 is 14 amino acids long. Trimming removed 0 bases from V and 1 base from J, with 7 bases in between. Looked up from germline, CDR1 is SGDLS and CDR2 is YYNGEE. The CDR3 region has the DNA TGTGCCAGCAGCGTAGCAGCAGGGAACACTGAAGCTTTCTTT. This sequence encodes CASSVAAGNTEAFF.

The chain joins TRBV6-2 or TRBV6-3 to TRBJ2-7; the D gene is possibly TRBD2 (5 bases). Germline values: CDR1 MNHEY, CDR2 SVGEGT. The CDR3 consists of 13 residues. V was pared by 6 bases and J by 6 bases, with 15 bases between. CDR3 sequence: CASSRRSRGEQYF. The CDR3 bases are TGTGCCAGCAGCCGTAGGTCTCGGGGCGAGCAGTACTTC.

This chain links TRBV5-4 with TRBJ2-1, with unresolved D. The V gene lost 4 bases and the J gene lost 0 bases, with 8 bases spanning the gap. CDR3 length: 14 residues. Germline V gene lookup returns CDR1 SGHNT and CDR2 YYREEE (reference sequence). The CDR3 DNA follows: TGTGCCAGCAGCAGCGCGAGCTCCTACAATGAGCAGTTCTTC. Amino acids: CASSSASSYNEQFF.

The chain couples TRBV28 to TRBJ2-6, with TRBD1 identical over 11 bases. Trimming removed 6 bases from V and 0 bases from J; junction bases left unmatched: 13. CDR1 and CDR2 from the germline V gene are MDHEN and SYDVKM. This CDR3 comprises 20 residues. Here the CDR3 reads CASSRPPGQGVSSGANVLTF. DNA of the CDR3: TGTGCCAGCAGCCGACCGCCGGGACAGGGGGTTAGCTCTGGGGCCAACGTCCTGACTTTC.

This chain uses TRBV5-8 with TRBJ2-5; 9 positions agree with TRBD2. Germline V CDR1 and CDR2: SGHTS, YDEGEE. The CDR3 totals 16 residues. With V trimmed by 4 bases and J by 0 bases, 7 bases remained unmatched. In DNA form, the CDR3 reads TGTGCCAGCAGCGCCTGGCTAGCGGGAAACCAAGAGACCCAGTACTTC. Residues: CASSAWLAGNQETQYF.

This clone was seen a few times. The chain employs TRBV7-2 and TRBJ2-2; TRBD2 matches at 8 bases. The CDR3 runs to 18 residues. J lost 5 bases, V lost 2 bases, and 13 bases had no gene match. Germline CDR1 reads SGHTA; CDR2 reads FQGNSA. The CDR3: CASSLFVTRGGYTGELFF. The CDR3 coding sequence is TGTGCCAGCAGCTTATTTGTTACTCGCGGGGGGTATACCGGGGAGCTGTTTTTT.

The CDR3 nucleotides are TGTGCCAGCAGTAACCCGACAGGCAGCTACACCTTC. Its translation is CASSNPTGSYTF. V usage is TRBV6-5 and J usage is TRBJ1-2, with a tentative D call TRBD1 (6 bases). The CDR3 is 12 amino acids. The germline V and J ends were trimmed by 5 bases and 9 bases, with 13 bases remaining between them. Germline V lookup: CDR1 MNHEY, CDR2 SVGAGI.

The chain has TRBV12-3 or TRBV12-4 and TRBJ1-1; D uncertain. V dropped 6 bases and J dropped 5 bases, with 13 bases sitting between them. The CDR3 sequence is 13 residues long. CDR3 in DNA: TGTGCCAGCAGACCCGCAGGCTTAACTGAAGCTTTCTTT. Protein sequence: CASRPAGLTEAFF.

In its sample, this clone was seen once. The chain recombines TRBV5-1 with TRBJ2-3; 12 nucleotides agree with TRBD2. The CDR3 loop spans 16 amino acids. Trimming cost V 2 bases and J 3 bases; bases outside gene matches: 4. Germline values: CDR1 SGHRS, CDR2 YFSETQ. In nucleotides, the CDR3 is TGCGCCAGCAGCTTCTTGACTAGCGGGAGTACAGATACGCAGTATTTT. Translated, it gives CASSFLTSGSTDTQYF.

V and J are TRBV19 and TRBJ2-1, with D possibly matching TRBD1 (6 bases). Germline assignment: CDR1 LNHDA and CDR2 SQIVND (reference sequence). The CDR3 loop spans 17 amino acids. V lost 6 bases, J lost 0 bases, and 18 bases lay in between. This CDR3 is CASSNGAGDTSYNEQFF. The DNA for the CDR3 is TGTGCCAGTAGCAATGGGGCCGGGGACACCTCCTACAATGAGCAGTTCTTC.

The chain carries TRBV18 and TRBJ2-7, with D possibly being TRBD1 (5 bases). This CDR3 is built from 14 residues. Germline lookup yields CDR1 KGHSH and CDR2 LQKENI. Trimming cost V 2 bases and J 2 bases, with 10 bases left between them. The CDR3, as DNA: TGTGCCAGCTCACCAACGACAGACCCCTACGAGCAGTACTTC. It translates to CASSPTTDPYEQYF.

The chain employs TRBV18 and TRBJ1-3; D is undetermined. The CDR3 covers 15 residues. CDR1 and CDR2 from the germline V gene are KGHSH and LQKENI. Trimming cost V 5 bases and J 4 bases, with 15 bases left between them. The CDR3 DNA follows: TGTGCCAGCTCAGCCAGCGGGATATCGGGAAACACCATATATTTT. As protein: CASSASGISGNTIYF.

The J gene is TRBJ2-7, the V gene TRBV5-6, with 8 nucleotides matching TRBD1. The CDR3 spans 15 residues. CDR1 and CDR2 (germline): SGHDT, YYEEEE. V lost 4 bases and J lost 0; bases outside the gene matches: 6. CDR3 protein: CASSQLQGVSYEQYF. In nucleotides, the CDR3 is TGTGCCAGCAGCCAACTACAGGGGGTCTCCTACGAGCAGTACTTC.

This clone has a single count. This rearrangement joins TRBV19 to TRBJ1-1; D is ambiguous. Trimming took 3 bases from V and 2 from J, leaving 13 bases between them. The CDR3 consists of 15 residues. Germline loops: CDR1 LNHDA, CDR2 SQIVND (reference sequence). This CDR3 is CASSIGGGSNTEAFF. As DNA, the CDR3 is TGTGCCAGTAGTATCGGAGGAGGCAGCAACACTGAAGCTTTCTTT.

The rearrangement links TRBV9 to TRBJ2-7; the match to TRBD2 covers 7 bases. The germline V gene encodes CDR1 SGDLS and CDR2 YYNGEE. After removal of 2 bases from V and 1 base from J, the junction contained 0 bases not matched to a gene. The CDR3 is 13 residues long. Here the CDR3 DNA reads TGTGCCAGCAGCGTCGGGGGGTCCTACGAGCAGTACTTC. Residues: CASSVGGSYEQYF.